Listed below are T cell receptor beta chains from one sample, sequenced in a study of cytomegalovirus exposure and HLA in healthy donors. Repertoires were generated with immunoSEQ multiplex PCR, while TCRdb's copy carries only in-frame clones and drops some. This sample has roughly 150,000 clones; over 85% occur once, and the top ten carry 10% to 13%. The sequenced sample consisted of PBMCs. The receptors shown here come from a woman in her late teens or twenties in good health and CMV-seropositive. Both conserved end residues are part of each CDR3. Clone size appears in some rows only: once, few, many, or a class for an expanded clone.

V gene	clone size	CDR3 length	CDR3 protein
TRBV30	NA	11	CALRGVAEAFF
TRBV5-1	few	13	CASSLGEIYEQYF
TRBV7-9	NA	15	CASSFGLAGGDEQFF
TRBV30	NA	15	CAWDTGTSGINEQFF
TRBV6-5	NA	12	CASKRGRGEQYF
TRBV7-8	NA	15	CASSLPGGNNEKLFF
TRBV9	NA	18	CASSSPWETGSKLHGYTF
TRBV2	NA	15	CASRAGLPGTGELFF
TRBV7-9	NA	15	CASSLGTAFNQPQHF
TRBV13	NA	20	CASSPGTSGKFPVNSYEQYF
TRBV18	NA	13	CASSRGQTYEQYF
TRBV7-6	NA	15	CASSLGAGAGQTQYF
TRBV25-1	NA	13	CASSVQGDTEAFF
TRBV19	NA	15	CASSIGGQSSYEQYF
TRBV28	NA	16	CASSFPEGSNNYGYTF
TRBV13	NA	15	CASSKEPGQGFYAFF
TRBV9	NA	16	CASSVALAANTGELFF
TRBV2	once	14	CASREQGYGDEQYF
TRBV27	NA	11	CASSFEDTQYF
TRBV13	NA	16	CASSNYGLAKTGELFF
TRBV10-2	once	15	CASRSTGQSAYTQYF
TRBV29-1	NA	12	CSVGQGVHEQFF
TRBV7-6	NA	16	CASSLALAGAGDEQYF
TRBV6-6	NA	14	CASRDRENNNEQFF
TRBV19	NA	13	CASSPLAGQPQHF
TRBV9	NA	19	CASSVVISSGSVGHNEQFF
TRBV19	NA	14	CASSIVGAGYEQYF
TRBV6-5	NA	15	CASSYSGGLNTEAFF
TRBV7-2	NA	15	CASSFYRDGNQPQHF
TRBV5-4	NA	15	CASSRDSGRAHEQFF
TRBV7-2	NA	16	CASSSWSTSFTDTQYF
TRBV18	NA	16	CASSLATGSSYNEQFF
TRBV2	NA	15	CASRDRDSINQPQHF
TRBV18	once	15	CASSGLAGLTDTQYF
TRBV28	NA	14	CASSLLGAREKLFF